The 22 T cell receptor beta chains given below trace back to one sample, sequenced in a study of control samples from healthy donors and cancer patients. Sequencing was performed with immunoSEQ multiplex PCR; in TCRdb, only in-frame clones are kept and a portion is missing. The sample has about 51,000 clones, about 80% seen once. Sample: blood. The receptors come from a man aged 70 or older in good health.

The CDR3 DNA reads as TGCAGCGTTGAACGGGATAGGTCCTACAATGAGCAGTTCTTC. Translation: CSVERDRSYNEQFF. The chain employs TRBV29-1 and TRBJ2-1, with D perhaps matching TRBD2 (5 bases). The CDR3 spans 14 residues. The germline V gene encodes CDR1 SQVTM and CDR2 ANQGSEA. V was trimmed by 2 bases and J by 1 base, leaving 9 bases between them.

The chain has TRBV9 and TRBJ2-2; D is undetermined. Germline CDR1 SGDLS, CDR2 YYNGEE. The CDR3 loop spans 12 amino acids. V dropped 1 base and J dropped 6 bases, with 4 bases sitting between them. Here the CDR3 reads CASSVQSGELFF. In DNA, the CDR3 is TGTGCCAGCAGCGTACAGTCCGGGGAGCTGTTTTTT.

The chain uses TRBV2 and TRBJ2-7; 15 positions agree with TRBD2. Germline loops: CDR1 SNHLY, CDR2 FYNNEI. The CDR3 extends over 15 amino acids. With 4 bases clipped from V and 4 bases from J, the junction kept 2 bases outside the gene matches. CDR3 sequence reads: CASSAGTSGGYEQYF. CDR3 DNA sequence: TGTGCCAGCAGTGCGGGGACTAGCGGGGGGTACGAGCAGTACTTC. Complete variable domain (other parts from reference TRBV2 and TRBJ2-7): EPEVTQTPSHQVTQMGQEVILRCVPISNHLYFYWYRQILGQKVEFLVSFYNNEISEKSEIFDDQFSVERPDGSNFTLKIRSTKLEDSAMYFCASSAGTSGGYEQYFGPGTRLTVT.

V is TRBV12-3 or TRBV12-4 and J is TRBJ1-5; D gene ambiguous. V was pared by 4 bases and J by 5 bases, with 6 bases between. The CDR3 contains 12 residues. The CDR3 protein is CASSYSYQPQHF. The DNA of the CDR3 is TGTGCCAGCAGTTATAGTTATCAGCCCCAGCATTTT.

The chain carries TRBV5-1 and TRBJ2-4; 12 nucleotides line up with TRBD1. Germline V gives CDR1 SGHRS, CDR2 YFSETQ. The CDR3 covers 15 residues. J was trimmed by 8 bases and V by 5 bases; bases with no gene match: 8. CDR3 DNA: TGCGCCAGCAGTAGGGGACAGGGGGCGGTTGACATTCAGTACTTC. As protein: CASSRGQGAVDIQYF. Complete variable domain (other parts from reference TRBV5-1 and TRBJ2-4): KAGVTQTPRYLIKTRGQQVTLSCSPISGHRSVSWYQQTPGQGLQFLFEYFSETQRNKGNFPGRFSGRQFSNSRSEMNVSTLELGDSALYLCASSRGQGAVDIQYFGAGTRLSVL.

V and J are TRBV19 and TRBJ2-7; 8 bases map to TRBD2. CDR1 LNHDA and CDR2 SQIVND come from the germline V gene (reference sequence). Trimming took 10 bases from V and 2 from J; bases not matched to a gene: 16. The CDR3 is 16 residues long. The CDR3 protein is CATRDMGGRYPYEQYF. DNA for the CDR3: TGTGCCACCCGGGACATGGGCGGGAGGTACCCCTACGAGCAGTACTTC.

This clone was seen once. CDR3 DNA: TGCGCCAGCAGCTTGGAAGGTAGCCCCCCCACCGGGGAGCTGTTTTTT. Translation: CASSLEGSPPTGELFF. V usage is TRBV5-1 and J usage is TRBJ2-2; D not resolved. V was shortened by 0 bases and J by 4 bases, with 13 bases between the two germline ends. The CDR3 totals 16 residues. Germline CDR1 SGHRS, CDR2 YFSETQ.

This clone has just one count. This sequence joins TRBV12-3 or TRBV12-4 and TRBJ1-1, with 7 bases that match TRBD1. The CDR3 has 13 residues. The V gene end was trimmed by 6 bases and the J gene end by 1 base; junction bases not matched to a gene: 2. The CDR3: CASRQGGNTEAFF. CDR3 sequence (DNA): TGTGCCAGCAGGCAGGGGGGGAACACTGAAGCTTTCTTT.

The chain combines TRBV5-5 with TRBJ2-7; TRBD2 agrees at 10 bases. The V gene's germline CDR1 is SGHKS and CDR2 YYEKEE (reference sequence). V trimming: 4 bases; J trimming: 0 bases; junction bases outside the gene matches: 4. This CDR3 spans 15 amino acids. In DNA, the CDR3 is TGTGCCAGCAGCCGAACTAGCGGGGACTCCTACGAGCAGTACTTC. It is translated as CASSRTSGDSYEQYF.

The rearrangement joins TRBV27 to TRBJ2-2; D is perhaps TRBD2 (5 bases). Deletions cut 6 bases from V and 4 bases from J, with 12 bases between. Germline V gene lookup returns CDR1 MNHEY and CDR2 SMNVEV (reference sequence). The CDR3 is 14 amino acids. The CDR3 sequence is CASRERVGTGELFF. The DNA for the CDR3 is TGTGCCAGCAGGGAGAGGGTGGGCACCGGGGAGCTGTTTTTT.

This clone has a single count. The CDR3 DNA sequence: TGTGCCAGCAGTGGCTGGGGACAGGGGAGGAGGACCGCCTTCAATCAGCCCCAGCATTTT. As protein: CASSGWGQGRRTAFNQPQHF. The chain is built from TRBV6-1 and TRBJ1-5, with TRBD1 matching over 10 bases. The trim removed 4 bases at V and 3 bases at J, leaving 18 bases unmatched. The CDR3 totals 20 residues. CDR1 and CDR2 (germline): MNHNS, SASEGT.

The chain employs TRBV14 and TRBJ1-1; possible D gene TRBD1, 5 bases. CDR1 and CDR2 from the germline V gene are SGHDN and FVKESK. The V gene lost 1 base and the J gene lost 0 bases, with 18 bases spanning the gap. The CDR3 spans 18 residues. The CDR3 DNA is TGTGCCAGCAGCCAAGGAGCTAGGGGCGTAGGGTTGAACACTGAAGCTTTCTTT. It is translated as CASSQGARGVGLNTEAFF.

The V call is TRBV5-8, the J call TRBJ2-5, with D perhaps given as TRBD1 or TRBD2 (6 bases each). This CDR3 is 15 amino acids long. Per germline, CDR1 SGHTS and CDR2 YDEGEE. V shed 2 bases and J shed 7 bases, with 18 bases lying between them. The CDR3 DNA sequence: TGTGCCAGCAGCTTCACCGGGGGCGCCTTCGGGACCCAGTACTTC. Translation: CASSFTGGAFGTQYF.

This rearrangement joins TRBV9 to TRBJ1-2; TRBD1 is a possible D gene (5 bases). Germline CDR1 reads SGDLS; CDR2 reads YYNGEE. This CDR3 region has 16 residues. Trimming left V 3 bases short and J 0 bases short, with 15 bases between. The CDR3 loop is CASSAMGRPSNYGYTF. CDR3 DNA sequence: TGTGCCAGCAGCGCCATGGGACGCCCGTCTAACTATGGCTACACCTTC.

The chain recombines TRBV5-1 with TRBJ1-4, with D possibly TRBD1 on 6 matching bases. The V end lost 8 bases, the J end lost 8 bases, and 19 bases lay between the germline ends. CDR3 length equals 14 residues. Germline loops: CDR1 SGHRS, CDR2 YFSETQ. As DNA, the CDR3 is TGCGCCAGTCAGGCCCGGGGGGCCGGGGAAAAACTGTTTTTT. Its protein product is CASQARGAGEKLFF.

J is TRBJ2-2 and V is TRBV6-6; no reliable D call. The ends were cut back, 0 bases at V and 5 bases at J, with 10 bases in the middle. The germline gives CDR1 MNHNY, CDR2 SVGAGI (reference sequence). This CDR3 has 15 amino acids. The DNA for the CDR3 is TGTGCCAGCAGTTACTCGGAAGGGTGGACCGGGGAGCTGTTTTTT. Residues: CASSYSEGWTGELFF.

The chain carries TRBV18 and TRBJ2-5; 13 bases are shared with TRBD2. The CDR3 length is 18 residues. Germline CDR1 and CDR2: KGHSH and LQKENI. The ends lost 3 bases at V and 5 bases at J; junction bases unmatched: 12. The CDR3 here is CASSPTMPGTSGIETQYF. CDR3 bases: TGTGCCAGCTCACCCACAATGCCCGGGACTAGCGGGATTGAGACCCAGTACTTC.

This chain uses TRBV7-2 with TRBJ1-1, with TRBD1 matching over 9 bases. The CDR3 has 14 residues. V trimming: 4 bases; J trimming: 4 bases; junction bases outside the gene matches: 4. In germline, CDR1 is SGHTA, CDR2 FQGNSA. CDR3 region: CASSSRQGGTEAFF. The DNA of the CDR3 is TGTGCCAGCAGCTCGAGACAGGGGGGCACTGAAGCTTTCTTT. The full variable domain, in which reference TRBV7-2 and TRBJ1-1 provide the parts outside the CDR3, is GAGVSQSPSNKVTEKGKDVELRCDPISGHTALYWYRQSLGQGLEFLIYFQGNSAPDKSGLPSDRFSAERTGGSVSTLTIQRTQQEDSAVYLCASSSRQGGTEAFFGQGTRLTVV.

This clone was seen a few times. The chain is built from TRBV6-5 and TRBJ1-4, with a weak D call TRBD1 (6 bases). Trimming left V 2 bases short and J 8 bases short, with 15 bases between. There are 15 residues in the CDR3. Germline loops: CDR1 MNHEY, CDR2 SVGAGI. The chain's CDR3 is CASSYGGAEKEKLFF. The DNA for the CDR3 is TGTGCCAGCAGTTACGGGGGGGCGGAGAAGGAAAAACTGTTTTTT.

The chain recombines TRBV18 with TRBJ1-1, with unresolved D. This CDR3 has 15 amino acids. Germline CDR1 and CDR2: KGHSH and LQKENI. V shed 4 bases and J shed 1 base, with 13 bases lying between them. In DNA, the CDR3 is TGTGCCAGCTCACGACTCTTGACAAGGAACACTGAAGCTTTCTTT. The encoded protein is CASSRLLTRNTEAFF.

In DNA, the CDR3 is TGTGCCACCAACGAGAATGATAACACTGAAGCTTTCTTT. Translating it yields CATNENDNTEAFF. The chain combines TRBV15 with TRBJ1-1, with D hard to call. The CDR3 is made up of 13 amino acids. V gave up 7 bases and J gave up 2 bases, with 11 bases separating them. CDR1 and CDR2 (germline): LNHNV, YYDKDF (reference sequence).

V is TRBV2 and J is TRBJ2-7, with TRBD1 as a possible D gene (5 bases). Germline CDR1 reads SNHLY; CDR2 reads FYNNEI. Trimming removed 4 bases at V and 3 bases at J, with 10 bases between. The CDR3 totals 13 residues. DNA for the CDR3: TGTGCCAGCAGTGGACAGTTAGGCTACGAGCAGTACTTC. Translated, it gives CASSGQLGYEQYF.